The source of this TCR beta chain is a study of cytomegalovirus exposure and HLA in healthy donors. Study results and limitations: Apart from CMV serostatus, no immune exposure information was available.

Trimming took 5 bases from V and 4 from J, leaving 19 bases between them. The CDR3 is 15 residues long. Per germline, CDR1 SGHNT and CDR2 YYREEE (reference sequence). A remark on this clone: What it binds is unknown.

Vbeta (60) and Jbeta (13) primers were used in the PCR. Sequencing was performed with immunoSEQ multiplex PCR; in TCRdb, only in-frame clones are kept and a portion is missing. This table has approximately 88,000 clones, around 81% appearing once. The clonotype originates from a man between 18 and 35 years old in good health and CMV-seropositive. The chain combines TRBV5-4 with TRBJ2-7, with a tentative D call TRBD1 (6 bases). The sequenced sample was PBMCs. In DNA, the CDR3 is TGTGCCAGCAGTCAGAAGGGGGTGGGTAGGTACGAGCAGTACTTC. It yields the protein CASSQKGVGRYEQYF.